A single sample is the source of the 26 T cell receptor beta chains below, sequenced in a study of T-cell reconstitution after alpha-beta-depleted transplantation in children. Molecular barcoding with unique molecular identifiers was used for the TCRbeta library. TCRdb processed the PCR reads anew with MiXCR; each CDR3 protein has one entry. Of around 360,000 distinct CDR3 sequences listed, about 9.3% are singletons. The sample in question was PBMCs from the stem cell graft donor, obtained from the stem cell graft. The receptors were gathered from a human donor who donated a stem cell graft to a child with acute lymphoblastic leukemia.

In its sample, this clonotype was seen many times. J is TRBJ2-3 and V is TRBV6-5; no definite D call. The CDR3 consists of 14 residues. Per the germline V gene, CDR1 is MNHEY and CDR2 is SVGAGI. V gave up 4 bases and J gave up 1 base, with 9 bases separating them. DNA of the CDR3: TGTGCCAGCAGTTCAACTCGAGGCACAGATACGCAGTATTTT. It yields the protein CASSSTRGTDTQYF.

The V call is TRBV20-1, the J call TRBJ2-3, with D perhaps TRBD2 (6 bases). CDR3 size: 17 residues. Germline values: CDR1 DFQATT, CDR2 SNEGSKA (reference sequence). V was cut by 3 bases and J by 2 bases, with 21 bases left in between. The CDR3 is CSASSGGTGMLTDTQYF. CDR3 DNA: TGCAGTGCTAGTTCCGGGGGAACGGGGATGCTCACAGATACGCAGTATTTT.

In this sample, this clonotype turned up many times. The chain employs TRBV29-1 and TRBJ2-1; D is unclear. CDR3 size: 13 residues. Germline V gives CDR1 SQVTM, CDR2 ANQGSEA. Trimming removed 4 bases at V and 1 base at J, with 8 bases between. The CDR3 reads CSVVISSYNEQFF. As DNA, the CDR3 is TGCAGCGTTGTGATCAGTTCCTACAATGAGCAGTTCTTC.

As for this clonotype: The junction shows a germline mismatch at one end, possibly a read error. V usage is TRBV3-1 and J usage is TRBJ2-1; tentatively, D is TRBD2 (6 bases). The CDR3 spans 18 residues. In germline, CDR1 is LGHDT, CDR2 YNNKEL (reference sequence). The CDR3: CASSQDFRQSLRGDSRVF. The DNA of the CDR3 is TGTGCCAGCAGCCAAGATTTCCGACAGAGTCTTCGAGGGGACTCCCGGGTCTTC.

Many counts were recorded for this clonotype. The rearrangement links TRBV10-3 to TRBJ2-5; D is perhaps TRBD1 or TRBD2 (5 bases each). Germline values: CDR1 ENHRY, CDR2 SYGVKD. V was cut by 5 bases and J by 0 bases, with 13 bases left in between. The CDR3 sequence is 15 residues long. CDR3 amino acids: CAISQNGADQETQYF. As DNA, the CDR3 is TGTGCCATCAGTCAGAACGGGGCAGACCAAGAGACCCAGTACTTC.

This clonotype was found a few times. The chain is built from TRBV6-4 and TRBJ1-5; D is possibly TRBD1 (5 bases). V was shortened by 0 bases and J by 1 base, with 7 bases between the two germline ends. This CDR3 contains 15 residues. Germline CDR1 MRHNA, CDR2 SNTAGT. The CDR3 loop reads CASSDSGESNQPQHF. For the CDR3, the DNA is TGTGCCAGCAGTGACTCAGGGGAAAGCAATCAGCCCCAGCATTTT.

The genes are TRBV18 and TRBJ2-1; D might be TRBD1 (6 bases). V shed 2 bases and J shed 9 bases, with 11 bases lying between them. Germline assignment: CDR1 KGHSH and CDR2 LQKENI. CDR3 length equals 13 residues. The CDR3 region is CASSPGGGGEQFF. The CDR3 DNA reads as TGTGCCAGCTCACCAGGTGGGGGCGGTGAGCAGTTCTTC.

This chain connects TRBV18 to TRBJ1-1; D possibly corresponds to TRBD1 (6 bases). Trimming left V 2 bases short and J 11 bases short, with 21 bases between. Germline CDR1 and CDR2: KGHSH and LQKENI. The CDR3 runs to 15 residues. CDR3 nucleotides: TGTGCCAGCTCACCAACCGGTAGGGGGACCTTAGGGGCTTTCTTT. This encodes CASSPTGRGTLGAFF.

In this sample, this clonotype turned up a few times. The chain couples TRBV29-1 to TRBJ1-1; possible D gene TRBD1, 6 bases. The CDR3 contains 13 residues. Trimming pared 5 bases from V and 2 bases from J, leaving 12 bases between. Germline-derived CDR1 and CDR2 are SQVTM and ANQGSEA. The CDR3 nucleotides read TGCAGCGTTTGGCAGGGGATTAACACTGAAGCTTTCTTT. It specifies CSVWQGINTEAFF.

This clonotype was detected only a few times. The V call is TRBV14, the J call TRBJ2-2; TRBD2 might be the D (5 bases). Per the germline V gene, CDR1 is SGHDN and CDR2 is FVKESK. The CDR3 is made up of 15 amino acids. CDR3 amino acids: CSGGLHPPNTGELFF. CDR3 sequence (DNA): TGTTCTGGAGGCCTTCATCCTCCGAACACCGGGGAGCTGTTTTTT.

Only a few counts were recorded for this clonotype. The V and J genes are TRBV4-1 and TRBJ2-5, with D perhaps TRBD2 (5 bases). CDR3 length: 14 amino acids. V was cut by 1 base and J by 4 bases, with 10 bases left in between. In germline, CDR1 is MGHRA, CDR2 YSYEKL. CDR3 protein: CASSQAGVGETQYF. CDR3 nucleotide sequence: TGCGCCAGCAGCCAAGCCGGGGTTGGAGAGACCCAGTACTTC.

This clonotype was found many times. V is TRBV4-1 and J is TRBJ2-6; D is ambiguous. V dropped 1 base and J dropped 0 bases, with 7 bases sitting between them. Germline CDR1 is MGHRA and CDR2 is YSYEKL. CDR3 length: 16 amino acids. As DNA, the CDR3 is TGCGCCAGCAGCCAAGGGCGGCTCTCTGGGGCCAACGTCCTGACTTTC. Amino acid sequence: CASSQGRLSGANVLTF.

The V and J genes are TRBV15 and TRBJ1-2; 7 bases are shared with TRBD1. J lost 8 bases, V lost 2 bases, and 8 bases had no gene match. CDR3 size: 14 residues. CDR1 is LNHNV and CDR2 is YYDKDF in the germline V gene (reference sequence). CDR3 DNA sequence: TGTGCCACCAGCAGAACCGACAGGGCGGAAGGCTACACCTTC. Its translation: CATSRTDRAEGYTF.

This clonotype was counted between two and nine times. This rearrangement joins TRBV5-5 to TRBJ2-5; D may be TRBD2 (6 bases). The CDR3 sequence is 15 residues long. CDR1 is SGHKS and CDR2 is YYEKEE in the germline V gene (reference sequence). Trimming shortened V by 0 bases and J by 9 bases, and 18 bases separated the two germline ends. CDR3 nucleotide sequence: TGTGCCAGCAGCTTGGAATTGACGGGAGTACGGTCCCAGTACTTC. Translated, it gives CASSLELTGVRSQYF.

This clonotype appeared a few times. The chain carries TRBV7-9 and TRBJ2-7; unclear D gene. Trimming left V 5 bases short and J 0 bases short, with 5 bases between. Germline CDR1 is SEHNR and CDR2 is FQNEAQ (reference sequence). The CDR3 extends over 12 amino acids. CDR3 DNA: TGTGCCAGCAGCCGGACCTCCTACGAGCAGTACTTC. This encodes CASSRTSYEQYF.

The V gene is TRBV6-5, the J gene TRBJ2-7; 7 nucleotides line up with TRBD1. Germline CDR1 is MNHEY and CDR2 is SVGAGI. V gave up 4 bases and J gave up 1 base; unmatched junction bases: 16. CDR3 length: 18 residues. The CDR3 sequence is CASSFLTSRTGSSYEQYF. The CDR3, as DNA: TGTGCCAGCAGTTTCTTAACCTCCAGGACAGGATCGTCCTACGAGCAGTACTTC.

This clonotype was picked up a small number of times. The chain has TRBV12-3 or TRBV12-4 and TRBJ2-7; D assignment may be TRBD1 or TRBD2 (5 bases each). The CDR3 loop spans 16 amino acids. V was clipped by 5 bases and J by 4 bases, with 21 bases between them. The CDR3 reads CASSGDPYSRPYEQYF. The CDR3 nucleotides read TGTGCCAGCAGTGGGGACCCTTACTCAAGACCGTACGAGCAGTACTTC.

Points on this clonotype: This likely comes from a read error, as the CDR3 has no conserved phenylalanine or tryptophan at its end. The CDR3 bases are TGTGCCAGCAGTTTAATCCCCAGAGGGGTTTCTGAAGCTTTCTTG. Residues: CASSLIPRGVSEAFL. The chain recombines TRBV27 with TRBJ1-1; TRBD1 is a possible D gene (5 bases). CDR3 length: 15 amino acids. CDR1 is MNHEY and CDR2 is SMNVEV in the germline V gene (reference sequence). Trimming pared 2 bases from V and 6 bases from J, leaving 16 bases between.

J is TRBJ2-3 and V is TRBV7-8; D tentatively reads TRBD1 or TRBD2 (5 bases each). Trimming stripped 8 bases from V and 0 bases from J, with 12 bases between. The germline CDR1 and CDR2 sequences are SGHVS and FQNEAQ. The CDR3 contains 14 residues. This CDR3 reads CASQPGPSTDTQYF. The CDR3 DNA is TGTGCCAGCCAACCGGGACCAAGCACAGATACGCAGTATTTT.

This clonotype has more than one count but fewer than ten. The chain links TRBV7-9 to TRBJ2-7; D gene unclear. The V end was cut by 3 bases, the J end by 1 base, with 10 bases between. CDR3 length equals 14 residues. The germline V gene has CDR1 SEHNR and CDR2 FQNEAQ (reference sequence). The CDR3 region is CASSLDANSYEQYF. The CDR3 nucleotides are TGTGCCAGCAGCTTGGATGCCAATTCCTACGAGCAGTACTTC.

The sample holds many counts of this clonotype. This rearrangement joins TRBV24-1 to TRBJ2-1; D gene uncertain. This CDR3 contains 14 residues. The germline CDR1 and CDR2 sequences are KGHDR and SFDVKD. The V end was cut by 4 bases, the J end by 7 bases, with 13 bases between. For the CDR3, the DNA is TGTGCCACCAGTGAGCCCACAGCCCCAAATGAGCAGTTCTTC. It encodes CATSEPTAPNEQFF.

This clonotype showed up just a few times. CDR3 nucleotides: TGCAGTGCTGGCCTAAGCGGGATCGACTACGAGCAGTACTTC. Its translation is CSAGLSGIDYEQYF. The chain carries TRBV20-1 and TRBJ2-7, with 7 bases identical to TRBD2. Germline values: CDR1 DFQATT, CDR2 SNEGSKA (reference sequence). The CDR3 is 14 amino acids. V was pared by 5 bases and J by 3 bases, with 10 bases of the junction left unmatched.

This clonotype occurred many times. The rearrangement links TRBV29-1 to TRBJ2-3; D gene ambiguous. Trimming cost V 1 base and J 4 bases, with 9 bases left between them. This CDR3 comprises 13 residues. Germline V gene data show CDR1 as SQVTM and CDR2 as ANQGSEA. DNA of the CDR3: TGCAGCGTTGAAGGTTCAGTCTCAGATACGCAGTATTTT. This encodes CSVEGSVSDTQYF.

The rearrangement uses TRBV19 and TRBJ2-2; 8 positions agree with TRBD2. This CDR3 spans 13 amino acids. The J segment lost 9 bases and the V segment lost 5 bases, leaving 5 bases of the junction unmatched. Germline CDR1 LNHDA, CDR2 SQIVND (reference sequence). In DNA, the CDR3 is TGTGCCAGTAGTGGAGGACTAGCTAGGGAGCTGTTTTTT. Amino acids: CASSGGLARELFF.

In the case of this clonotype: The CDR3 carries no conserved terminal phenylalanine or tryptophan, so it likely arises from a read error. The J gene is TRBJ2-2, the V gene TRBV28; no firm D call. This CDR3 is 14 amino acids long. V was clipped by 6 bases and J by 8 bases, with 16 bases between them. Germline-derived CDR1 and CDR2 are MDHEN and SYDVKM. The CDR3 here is CASSRVERGGELFL. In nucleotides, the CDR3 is TGTGCCAGCAGCCGCGTAGAGCGAGGAGGGGAGCTGTTTTTG.

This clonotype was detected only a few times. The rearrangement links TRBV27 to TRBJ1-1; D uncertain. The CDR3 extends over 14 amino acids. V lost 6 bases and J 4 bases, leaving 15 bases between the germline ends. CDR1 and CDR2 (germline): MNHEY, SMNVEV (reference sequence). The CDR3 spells CASRKHTKSTEAFF. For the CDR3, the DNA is TGTGCCAGCAGGAAACATACGAAGAGCACTGAAGCTTTCTTT.